These T cell receptor beta chains were read from a single sample in a study of technical replicates of blood from four donors. The protocol was immunoSEQ multiplex PCR, while the TCRdb copy is restricted to in-frame clones and leaves out a portion. Among 60,000 or so clones listed, around 97% were seen once. The sample consisted of T cells isolated from PBMCs. Receptors were obtained from a human donor in good health. The CDR3 runs from the conserved cysteine through the conserved F or W. Each record gives: V gene, D gene, clone size, J gene, CDR3 DNA, CDR3 protein. D genes are given only for firm matches. Only some rows state a clone size, as once, few, many or a class for expanded clones.

v_gene: TRBV5-1; d_gene: -; abundance: -; j_gene: TRBJ2-2; CDR3nt: TGCGCCAGCAGCTTGGAAGCGGGCGTTGGGGCCGGGGAGCTGTTTTTT; CDR3aa: CASSLEAGVGAGELFF
v_gene: TRBV11-3; d_gene: -; abundance: -; j_gene: TRBJ2-3; CDR3nt: TGTGCCAGCAGTTCGGACAGTCCCACAGATACGCAGTATTTT; CDR3aa: CASSSDSPTDTQYF
v_gene: TRBV9; d_gene: -; abundance: -; j_gene: TRBJ2-7; CDR3nt: TGTGCCAGCAGCACCTCGGGACACTCTTTATACGAGCAGTACTTC; CDR3aa: CASSTSGHSLYEQYF
v_gene: TRBV6-5; d_gene: TRBD1; abundance: -; j_gene: TRBJ1-1; CDR3nt: TGTGCCAGCAGTAGACAGGGAAATGAAGCTTTCTTT; CDR3aa: CASSRQGNEAFF
v_gene: TRBV7-9; d_gene: -; abundance: -; j_gene: TRBJ1-2; CDR3nt: TGTGCCAGCAGCTTATATCCGGGCTATGGCTACACCTTC; CDR3aa: CASSLYPGYGYTF
v_gene: TRBV21-1; d_gene: -; abundance: -; j_gene: TRBJ1-3; CDR3nt: TGTGCCAGCAGCAAAGCCCCGGGACAGGGGGTCGATTTGGGAAACACCATATATTTT; CDR3aa: CASSKAPGQGVDLGNTIYF
v_gene: TRBV12-5; d_gene: -; abundance: -; j_gene: TRBJ1-4; CDR3nt: TGTGCTAGTGGTTCCCCCTTACCCGGTGAAAAACTGTTTTTT; CDR3aa: CASGSPLPGEKLFF
v_gene: TRBV5-6; d_gene: -; abundance: -; j_gene: TRBJ2-7; CDR3nt: TGTGCCAGCAGCCTGGTAGAGACCTACGAGCAGTACTTC; CDR3aa: CASSLVETYEQYF
v_gene: TRBV6-5; d_gene: -; abundance: -; j_gene: TRBJ1-6; CDR3nt: TGTGCCAGCAGTACCGGCGGGAAGGGCGGTTCACCCCTCCACTTT; CDR3aa: CASSTGGKGGSPLHF
v_gene: TRBV7-9; d_gene: -; abundance: -; j_gene: TRBJ2-7; CDR3nt: TGTGCCAGCAGCTTGGGACTCCGATCCTACGAGCAGTACTTC; CDR3aa: CASSLGLRSYEQYF
v_gene: TRBV30; d_gene: TRBD1; abundance: -; j_gene: TRBJ1-2; CDR3nt: TGTGCCTGGCTGCTCAAGCAGGGGGGCGGCTACACCTTC; CDR3aa: CAWLLKQGGGYTF
v_gene: TRBV7-9; d_gene: -; abundance: -; j_gene: TRBJ2-3; CDR3nt: TGTGCCAGCAGTCGGGCGGACGGGAGTATGACAGATACGCAGTATTTT; CDR3aa: CASSRADGSMTDTQYF
v_gene: TRBV28; d_gene: TRBD1; abundance: -; j_gene: TRBJ1-2; CDR3nt: TGTGCCAGCAGTTTGAACCCAGGGGGCGCGAATGGCTACACCTTC; CDR3aa: CASSLNPGGANGYTF
v_gene: TRBV18; d_gene: -; abundance: -; j_gene: TRBJ2-5; CDR3nt: TGTGCCAGCTCACCTCCGGGACTCTCTCAGCGGGAGACCCAGTACTTC; CDR3aa: CASSPPGLSQRETQYF
v_gene: TRBV5-1; d_gene: TRBD1; abundance: -; j_gene: TRBJ2-7; CDR3nt: TGCGCCAGCAGCTCCCGGGACAGGGCCTCCTACGAGCAGTACTTC; CDR3aa: CASSSRDRASYEQYF
v_gene: TRBV5-1; d_gene: TRBD1; abundance: -; j_gene: TRBJ1-3; CDR3nt: TGCGCCAGCAGCTTTCAGGGGGCCTACGGAAACACCATATATTTT; CDR3aa: CASSFQGAYGNTIYF
v_gene: TRBV19; d_gene: -; abundance: once; j_gene: TRBJ1-1; CDR3nt: TGTGCCAGTACCTATGAGCACACTGAAGCTTTCTTT; CDR3aa: CASTYEHTEAFF
v_gene: TRBV7-6; d_gene: TRBD2; abundance: -; j_gene: TRBJ2-5; CDR3nt: TGTGCCAGCAGCCCGACGGGGGGGCGAGGCGAGACCCAGTACTTC; CDR3aa: CASSPTGGRGETQYF
v_gene: TRBV6-5; d_gene: -; abundance: -; j_gene: TRBJ2-1; CDR3nt: TGTGCCAGCAGTGCATTGACAGAGCAGTTCTTC; CDR3aa: CASSALTEQFF
v_gene: TRBV10-1; d_gene: TRBD1; abundance: once; j_gene: TRBJ1-1; CDR3nt: TGCGCCAGCAGTGAGAACTATAGGACAGGTGAAGCTTTCTTT; CDR3aa: CASSENYRTGEAFF
v_gene: TRBV29-1; d_gene: TRBD1; abundance: -; j_gene: TRBJ2-3; CDR3nt: TGCAGCGTTGAAGGGCTGACAGGGCGTTTGACAGATACGCAGTATTTT; CDR3aa: CSVEGLTGRLTDTQYF
v_gene: TRBV7-9; d_gene: -; abundance: -; j_gene: TRBJ1-2; CDR3nt: TGTGCCAGCAGCTTAGGAGTCCAGGTCGGCTACACCTTC; CDR3aa: CASSLGVQVGYTF
v_gene: TRBV7-9; d_gene: -; abundance: -; j_gene: TRBJ1-1; CDR3nt: TGTGCCAGCAGCGTCGATTATAGATATTTGAACACTGAAGCTTTCTTT; CDR3aa: CASSVDYRYLNTEAFF
v_gene: TRBV5-1; d_gene: -; abundance: -; j_gene: TRBJ2-5; CDR3nt: TGCGCCAGCAGCTTGAGGGGGGGCCTTGGCTTCCATGAGACCCAGTACTTC; CDR3aa: CASSLRGGLGFHETQYF
v_gene: TRBV5-1; d_gene: -; abundance: -; j_gene: TRBJ1-4; CDR3nt: TGCGCCAGTACCGAAATGACAGCCGAAGATGAAAAACTGTTTTTT; CDR3aa: CASTEMTAEDEKLFF
v_gene: TRBV11-3; d_gene: -; abundance: -; j_gene: TRBJ1-1; CDR3nt: TGTGCCAGCAGCCCAAGGGGGGGCACTGAAGCTTTCTTT; CDR3aa: CASSPRGGTEAFF
v_gene: TRBV7-9; d_gene: -; abundance: -; j_gene: TRBJ2-3; CDR3nt: TGTGCCACCAACCTTATAACAGGACGCAGGGTTCCAGATACGCAGTATTTT; CDR3aa: CATNLITGRRVPDTQYF
v_gene: TRBV4-1; d_gene: -; abundance: -; j_gene: TRBJ1-1; CDR3nt: TGCGCCAGCAGCCACCGGGAAGGGATTCGCACTGAAGCTTTCTTT; CDR3aa: CASSHREGIRTEAFF
v_gene: TRBV21-1; d_gene: -; abundance: -; j_gene: TRBJ2-3; CDR3nt: TGTGCCAGCAGCAGGCCCCCTATGACAGACTACTCGGGGGGAGATACGCAGTATTTT; CDR3aa: CASSRPPMTDYSGGDTQYF
v_gene: TRBV6-5; d_gene: -; abundance: -; j_gene: TRBJ2-3; CDR3nt: TGTGCCAGTGGGCCGCTGGATACGCAGTATTTT; CDR3aa: CASGPLDTQYF
v_gene: TRBV28; d_gene: -; abundance: -; j_gene: TRBJ1-5; CDR3nt: TGTGCCAGCATTTCAGGGGCCCAACCCGATGGCAATCAGCCCCAGCATTTT; CDR3aa: CASISGAQPDGNQPQHF
v_gene: TRBV19; d_gene: -; abundance: -; j_gene: TRBJ1-5; CDR3nt: TGTGCCAGTAGTCTTGACAGAATCCAGCCCCAGCATTTT; CDR3aa: CASSLDRIQPQHF
v_gene: TRBV6-5; d_gene: -; abundance: -; j_gene: TRBJ1-1; CDR3nt: TGTGCCAGCAGTTACTCTGGAGCAATGAACACTGAAGCTTTCTTT; CDR3aa: CASSYSGAMNTEAFF
v_gene: TRBV28; d_gene: TRBD2; abundance: -; j_gene: TRBJ2-5; CDR3nt: TGTGCCAGCAGCCCGGGACTAGCGGGAGAGGAGACCCAGTACTTC; CDR3aa: CASSPGLAGEETQYF
v_gene: TRBV6-5; d_gene: TRBD1; abundance: -; j_gene: TRBJ2-7; CDR3nt: TGTGCCAGCAGTTACAGCGGACAGGGATACGAGCAGTACTTC; CDR3aa: CASSYSGQGYEQYF
v_gene: TRBV9; d_gene: TRBD1; abundance: -; j_gene: TRBJ1-3; CDR3nt: TGTGCCAGCAGCCAAGGACAGGGGATTGGAAACACCATATATTTT; CDR3aa: CASSQGQGIGNTIYF
v_gene: TRBV9; d_gene: -; abundance: -; j_gene: TRBJ2-2; CDR3nt: TGTGCCAGCACCTCGAGAATTTCCGGCGGGGAGCTGTTTTTT; CDR3aa: CASTSRISGGELFF
v_gene: TRBV7-2; d_gene: -; abundance: -; j_gene: TRBJ2-7; CDR3nt: TGTGCCAGCAGCTTAGTCCCAGGGGTTACGTCCTACGAGCAGTACTTC; CDR3aa: CASSLVPGVTSYEQYF
v_gene: TRBV19; d_gene: TRBD1; abundance: -; j_gene: TRBJ1-2; CDR3nt: TGTGCCAGTAGTATAGTTGAGGCAGGGGGCCTTGGCTACACCTTC; CDR3aa: CASSIVEAGGLGYTF
v_gene: TRBV5-4; d_gene: TRBD2; abundance: -; j_gene: TRBJ2-7; CDR3nt: TGTGCCAGCAGCTCTTGGACTAGCGGGAGGGGGGAGCAGTACTTC; CDR3aa: CASSSWTSGRGEQYF